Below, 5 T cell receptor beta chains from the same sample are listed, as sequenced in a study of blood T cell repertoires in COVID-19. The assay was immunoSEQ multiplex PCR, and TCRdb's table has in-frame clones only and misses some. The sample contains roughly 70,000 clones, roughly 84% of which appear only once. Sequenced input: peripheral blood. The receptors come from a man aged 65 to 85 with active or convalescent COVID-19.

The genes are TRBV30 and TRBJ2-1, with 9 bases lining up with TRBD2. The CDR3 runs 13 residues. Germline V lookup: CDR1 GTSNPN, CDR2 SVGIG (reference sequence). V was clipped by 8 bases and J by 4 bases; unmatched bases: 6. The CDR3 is CAQREARYNEQFF. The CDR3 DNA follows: TGTGCCCAGCGGGAGGCTCGTTACAATGAGCAGTTCTTC.

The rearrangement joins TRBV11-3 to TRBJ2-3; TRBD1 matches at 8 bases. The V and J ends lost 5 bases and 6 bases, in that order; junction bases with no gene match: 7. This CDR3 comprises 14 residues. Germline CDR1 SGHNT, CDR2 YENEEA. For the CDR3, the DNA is TGTGCCAGCAGCCCGGGACAGGTGGGGGATACGCAGTATTTT. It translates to CASSPGQVGDTQYF.

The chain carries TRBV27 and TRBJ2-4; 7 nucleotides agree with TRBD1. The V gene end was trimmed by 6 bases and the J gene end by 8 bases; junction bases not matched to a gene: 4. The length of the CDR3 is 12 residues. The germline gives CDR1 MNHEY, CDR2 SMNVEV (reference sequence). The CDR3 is CASRDRADIQYF. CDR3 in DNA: TGTGCCAGCAGAGACAGGGCGGACATTCAGTACTTC.

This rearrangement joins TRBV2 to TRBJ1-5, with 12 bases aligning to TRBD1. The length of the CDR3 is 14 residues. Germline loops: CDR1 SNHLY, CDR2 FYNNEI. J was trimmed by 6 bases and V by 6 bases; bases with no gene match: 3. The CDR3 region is CASSGTGGSQPQHF. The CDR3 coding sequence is TGTGCCAGCAGCGGGACAGGGGGCTCTCAGCCCCAGCATTTT.

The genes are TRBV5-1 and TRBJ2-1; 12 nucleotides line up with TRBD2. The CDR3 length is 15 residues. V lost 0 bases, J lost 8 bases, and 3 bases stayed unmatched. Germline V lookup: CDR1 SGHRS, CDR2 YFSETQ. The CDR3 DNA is TGCGCCAGCAGCTTGGGACTAGCGGGAGCGGATGAGCAGTTCTTC. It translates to CASSLGLAGADEQFF.